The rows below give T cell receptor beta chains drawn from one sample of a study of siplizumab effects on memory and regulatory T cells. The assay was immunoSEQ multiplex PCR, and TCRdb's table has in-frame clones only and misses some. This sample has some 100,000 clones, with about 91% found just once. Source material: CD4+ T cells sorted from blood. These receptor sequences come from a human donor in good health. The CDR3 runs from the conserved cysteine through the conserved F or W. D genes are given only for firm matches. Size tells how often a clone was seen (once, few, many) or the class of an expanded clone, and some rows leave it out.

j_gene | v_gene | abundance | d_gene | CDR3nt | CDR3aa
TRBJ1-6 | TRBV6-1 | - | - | TGTGCCACCGAACGGTCCGGTCCCCTCCACTTT | CATERSGPLHF
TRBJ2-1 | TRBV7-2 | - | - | TGTGCCAGCAGCTCAAGGGCCGGGACCGGCTACAATGAGCAGTTCTTC | CASSSRAGTGYNEQFF
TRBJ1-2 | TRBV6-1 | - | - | TGTGCCAGCAGTTACGGGTATGGCTACACCTTC | CASSYGYGYTF
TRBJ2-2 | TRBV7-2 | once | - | TGTGCCAGCAGCTTACTCGGCACGAACACCGGGGAGCTGTTTTTT | CASSLLGTNTGELFF
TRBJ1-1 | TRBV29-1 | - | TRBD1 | TGCAGCGTTGAACGAGGGGGCAGTTTGAACACTGAAGCTTTCTTT | CSVERGGSLNTEAFF
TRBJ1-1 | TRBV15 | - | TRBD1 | TGTGCCACCGAGAACAGGGGAAGTTTAACTGAAGCTTTCTTT | CATENRGSLTEAFF
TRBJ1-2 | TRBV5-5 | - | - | TGTGCCAGCAGCTTAAGGGGGAGAGAAAGTGGCTACACCTTC | CASSLRGRESGYTF
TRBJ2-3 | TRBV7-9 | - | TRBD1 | TGTGCCAGCAGCTCGCAGGGGGCGGCTACAGATACGCAGTATTTT | CASSSQGAATDTQYF
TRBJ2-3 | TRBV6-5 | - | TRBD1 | TGTGCCAGCAGGACGGACAGGGGATCGGCAGATACGCAGTATTTT | CASRTDRGSADTQYF
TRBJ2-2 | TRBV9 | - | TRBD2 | TGTGCCAGCAGCCCCGGTGGCGGGGGATTCACCGGGGAGCTGTTTTTT | CASSPGGGGFTGELFF
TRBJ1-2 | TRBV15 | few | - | TGTGCCACCAGCAGATTAACAGGTGACTATGGCTACACCTTC | CATSRLTGDYGYTF
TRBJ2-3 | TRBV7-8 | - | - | TGTGCCAGCAGCTTAGTGGTTCGGGGGCGGTTTTTTTCAGATACGCAGTATTTT | CASSLVVRGRFFSDTQYF
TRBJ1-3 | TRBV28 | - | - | TGTGCCAGCACCTTTGGAGGGGCTGGAAACACCATATATTTT | CASTFGGAGNTIYF
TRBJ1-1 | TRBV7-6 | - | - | TGTGCCAGCAGCTCCCTAGAGGCGGGCCGGACTGAAGCTTTCTTT | CASSSLEAGRTEAFF
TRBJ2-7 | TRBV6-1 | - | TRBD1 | TGTGCCAGCAGTGAATTTCTAGGGGGCGTATACGAGCAGTACTTC | CASSEFLGGVYEQYF
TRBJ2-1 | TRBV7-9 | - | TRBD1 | TGTGCCAGCAGCTTACAGGGGGCATGGAATGAGCAGTTCTTC | CASSLQGAWNEQFF
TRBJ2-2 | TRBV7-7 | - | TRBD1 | TGTGCCAGCAGCTCTCGGACAGGGCCGAACACCGGGGAGCTGTTTTTT | CASSSRTGPNTGELFF
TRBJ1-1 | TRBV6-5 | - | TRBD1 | TGTGCCAGCAGTCTCCGACAGGGACCGACTGAAGCTTTCTTT | CASSLRQGPTEAFF
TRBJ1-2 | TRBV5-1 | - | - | TGCGCCAGCAGCTTGGAGGGACGGAGTAACTATGGCTACACCTTC | CASSLEGRSNYGYTF
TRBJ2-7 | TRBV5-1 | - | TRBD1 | TGCGCCAGCGGTTCTTGGGACAGGGACTACGAGCAGTACTTC | CASGSWDRDYEQYF
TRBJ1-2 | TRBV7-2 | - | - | TGTGCCAGCAGCTCCAACCTAGGCTACACCTTC | CASSSNLGYTF
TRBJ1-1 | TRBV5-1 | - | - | TGCGCCAGCAGCCTGACCGGAAACACTGAAGCTTTCTTT | CASSLTGNTEAFF
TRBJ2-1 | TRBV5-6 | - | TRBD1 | TGTGCCAGCAGCTTGAAGGGGGCGAGCTCCTACAATGAGCAGTTCTTC | CASSLKGASSYNEQFF
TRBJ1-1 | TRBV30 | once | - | TGTGCCTGGAGTGTACGACAGACGAACACTGAAGCTTTCTTT | CAWSVRQTNTEAFF
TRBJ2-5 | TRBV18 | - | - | TGTGCCAGCTCACCAGATCAGTTAGAGACCCAGTACTTC | CASSPDQLETQYF
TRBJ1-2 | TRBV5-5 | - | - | TGTGCCAGCAGCTTGGGCGGGGTTGGAGACTATGGCTACACCTTC | CASSLGGVGDYGYTF
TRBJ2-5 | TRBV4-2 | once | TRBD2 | TGTGCCAGCAGCCAAGAACTAGCGTACGAGACCCAGTACTTC | CASSQELAYETQYF
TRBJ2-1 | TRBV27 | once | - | TGTGCCAGCAGGCACAGGGTGGCTAGCTCCTACAATGAGCAGTTCTTC | CASRHRVASSYNEQFF
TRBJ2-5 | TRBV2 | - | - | TGTGCCAGCTTAAACTCTCGGATAGGGACCCAGTACTTC | CASLNSRIGTQYF
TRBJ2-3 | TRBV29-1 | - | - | TGCAGCGTTGACGGTCGCACAGATACGCAGTATTTT | CSVDGRTDTQYF
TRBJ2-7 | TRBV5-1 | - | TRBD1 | TGCGCCAGCAGCTTGGACAGGACAGGCTACTACGAGCAGTACTTC | CASSLDRTGYYEQYF
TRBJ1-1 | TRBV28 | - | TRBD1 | TGTGCCAGCAGTCTGGGGACAGGGGTGAGGCCTGAAGCTTTCTTT | CASSLGTGVRPEAFF
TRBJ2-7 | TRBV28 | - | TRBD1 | TGTGCCAGCAGTTTAGGGACAGACCCCTACGAGCAGTACTTC | CASSLGTDPYEQYF
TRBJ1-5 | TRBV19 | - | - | TGTGCCAGTAACCCTTGGGGCAATCAGCCCCAGCATTTT | CASNPWGNQPQHF
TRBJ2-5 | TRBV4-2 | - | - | TGTGCCAGCAGCCAAGCGGGGGTAGAGACCCAGTACTTC | CASSQAGVETQYF
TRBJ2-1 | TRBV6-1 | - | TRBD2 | TGTGCCAGCAGTCTTAGCGGGGGAGTCACTGAGCAGTTCTTC | CASSLSGGVTEQFF